This T cell receptor (beta chain) was sequenced for a study of graft-versus-host responses after intestinal transplantation. Study summary: Multivisceral, liver-intestinal, or isolated intestinal grafts went to recipients.

This CDR3 spans 14 amino acids. V was shortened by 4 bases and J by 6 bases, with 13 bases between the two germline ends. Germline values: CDR1 SGHDN, CDR2 FVKESK. The table came from immunoSEQ multiplex PCR; TCRdb's copy has only in-frame clones and leaves some out. The sample records about 43,000 clones, less than 95% being singletons. The sample was PBMCs, taken more than 310 days after intestinal transplant. This sequence joins TRBV14 and TRBJ2-4, with D possibly TRBD2 on 6 matching bases. The receptor was derived from a human patient who received an intestinal transplant, so some T cells may come from the graft donor. The CDR3 DNA is TGTGCCAGCAGCCCCGGGGGAGGAGGAAACATTCAGTACTTC. Protein product: CASSPGGGGNIQYF.